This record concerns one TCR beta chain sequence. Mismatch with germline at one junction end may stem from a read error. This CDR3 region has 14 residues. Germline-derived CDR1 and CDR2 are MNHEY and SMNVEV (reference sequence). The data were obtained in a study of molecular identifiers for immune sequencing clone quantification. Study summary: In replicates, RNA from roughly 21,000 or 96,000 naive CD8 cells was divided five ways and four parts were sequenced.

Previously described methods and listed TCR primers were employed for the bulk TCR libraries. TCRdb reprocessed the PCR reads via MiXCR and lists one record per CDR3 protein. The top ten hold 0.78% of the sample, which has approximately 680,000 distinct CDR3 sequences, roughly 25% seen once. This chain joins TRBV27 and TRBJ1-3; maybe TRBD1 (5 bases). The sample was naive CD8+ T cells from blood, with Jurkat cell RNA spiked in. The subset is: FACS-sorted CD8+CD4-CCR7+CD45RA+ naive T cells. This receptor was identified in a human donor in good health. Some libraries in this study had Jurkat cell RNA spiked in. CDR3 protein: CASSFGGRGNTIHF. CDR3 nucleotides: TGTGCCAGCAGTTTCGGGGGGAGAGGAAACACCATACATTTT.